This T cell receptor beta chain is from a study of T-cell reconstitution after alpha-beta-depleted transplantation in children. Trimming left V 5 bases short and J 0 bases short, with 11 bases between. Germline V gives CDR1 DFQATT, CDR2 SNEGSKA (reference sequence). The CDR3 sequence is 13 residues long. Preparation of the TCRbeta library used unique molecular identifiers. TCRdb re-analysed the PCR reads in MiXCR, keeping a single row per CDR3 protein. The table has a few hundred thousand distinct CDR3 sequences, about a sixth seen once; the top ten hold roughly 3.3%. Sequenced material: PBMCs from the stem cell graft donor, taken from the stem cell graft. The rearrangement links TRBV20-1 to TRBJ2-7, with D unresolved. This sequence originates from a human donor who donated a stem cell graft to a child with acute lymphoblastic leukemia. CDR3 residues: CSAENPSSYEQYF. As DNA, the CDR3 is TGCAGTGCTGAGAACCCAAGCTCCTACGAGCAGTACTTC.